This T cell receptor (beta chain) is drawn from a study of cytomegalovirus exposure and HLA in healthy donors. At the level of the study: It was reported in a later analysis that the same platform had been used for the 120 or so validation repertoires as for the roughly 670 first-cohort repertoires. Study results and limitations: A list of 150 or so TCR beta chains associated with cytomegalovirus was given.

Clones were sequenced by immunoSEQ multiplex PCR, and TCRdb holds only the in-frame ones, with some missing. The sample has tens of thousands of clones, 90% to 95% seen once. Details on this clone: Its specificity is unknown.

The source material was PBMCs. This clonotype originated in a young man in good health and CMV-seropositive.

CDR3 loop: CASSTSGTLTYNEQFF. The CDR3, as DNA: TGTGCCAGTAGTACGTCCGGGACTTTAACCTACAATGAGCAGTTCTTC. The chain recombines TRBV19 with TRBJ2-1; possibly TRBD2 for D (6 bases). The CDR3 is 16 residues long. The germline V gene encodes CDR1 LNHDA and CDR2 SQIVND (reference sequence). V lost 4 bases and J 2 bases, leaving 15 bases between the germline ends.